This T cell receptor beta chain was profiled in a study of early T cells in non-severe SARS-CoV-2 infection. TCRdb processed the 5' RACE reads anew with MiXCR; each CDR3 protein has one entry. Altogether under 65,000 distinct CDR3 sequences are present, roughly an eighth being singletons, with the ten largest covering roughly 10%. The sequencing used whole blood, collected at baseline. The source is an adult who was a healthcare worker with PCR-confirmed SARS-CoV-2 infection or an uninfected control (not recorded which).

In DNA, the CDR3 is TGTGCCAGCAGTGGGTACAGGGAGGCAGATACGCAGTATTTT. This gives the protein CASSGYREADTQYF. This sequence joins TRBV2 and TRBJ2-3; D could derive from TRBD1 or TRBD2 (6 bases each). V lost 4 bases to trimming and J lost 4 bases, with 12 bases between them. CDR1 is SNHLY and CDR2 is FYNNEI in the germline V gene. The CDR3 sequence is 14 residues long.